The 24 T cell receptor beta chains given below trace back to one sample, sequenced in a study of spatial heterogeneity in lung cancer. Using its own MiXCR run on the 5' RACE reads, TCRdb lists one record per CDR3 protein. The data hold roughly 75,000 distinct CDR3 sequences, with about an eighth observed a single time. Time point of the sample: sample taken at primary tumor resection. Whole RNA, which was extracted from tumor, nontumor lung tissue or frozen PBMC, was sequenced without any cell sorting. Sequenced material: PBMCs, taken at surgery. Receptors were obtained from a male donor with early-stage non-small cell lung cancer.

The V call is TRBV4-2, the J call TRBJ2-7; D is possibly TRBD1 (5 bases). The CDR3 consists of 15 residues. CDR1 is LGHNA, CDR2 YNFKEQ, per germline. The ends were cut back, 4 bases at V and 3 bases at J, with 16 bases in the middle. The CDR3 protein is CASSPNSLGRYEQYF. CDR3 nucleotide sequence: TGTGCCAGCAGCCCTAACAGCTTGGGGCGCTACGAGCAGTACTTC.

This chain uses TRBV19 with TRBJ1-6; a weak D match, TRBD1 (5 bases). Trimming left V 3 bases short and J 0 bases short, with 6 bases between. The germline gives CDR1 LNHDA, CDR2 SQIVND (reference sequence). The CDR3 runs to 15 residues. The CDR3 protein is CASSMTDSYNSPLHF. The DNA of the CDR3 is TGTGCCAGTAGTATGACAGACTCCTATAATTCACCCCTCCACTTT. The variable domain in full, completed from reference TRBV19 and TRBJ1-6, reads DGGITQSPKYLFRKEGQNVTLSCEQNLNHDAMYWYRQDPGQGLRLIYYSQIVNDFQKGDIAEGYSVSREKKESFPLTVTSAQKNPTAFYLCASSMTDSYNSPLHFGNGTRLTVT.

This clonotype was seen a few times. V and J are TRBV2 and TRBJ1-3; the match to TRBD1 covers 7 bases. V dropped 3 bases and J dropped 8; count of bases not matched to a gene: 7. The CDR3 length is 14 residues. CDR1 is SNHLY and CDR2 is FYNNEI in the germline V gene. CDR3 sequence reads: CASSERGGEDTIYF. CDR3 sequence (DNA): TGTGCCAGCAGTGAGAGAGGGGGCGAAGACACCATATATTTT.

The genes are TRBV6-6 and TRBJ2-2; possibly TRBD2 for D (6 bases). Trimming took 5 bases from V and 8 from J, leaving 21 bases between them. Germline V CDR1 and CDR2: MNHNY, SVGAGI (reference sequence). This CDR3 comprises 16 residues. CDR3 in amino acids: CASSTLAPPGMGELFF. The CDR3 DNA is TGTGCCAGCAGTACACTAGCTCCTCCGGGAATGGGGGAGCTGTTTTTT.

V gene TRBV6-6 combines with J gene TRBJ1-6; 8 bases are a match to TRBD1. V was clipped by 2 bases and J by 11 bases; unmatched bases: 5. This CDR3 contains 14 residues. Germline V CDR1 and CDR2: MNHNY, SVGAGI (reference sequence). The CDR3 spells CASSYTQGGTPLHF. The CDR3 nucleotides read TGTGCCAGCAGTTACACACAGGGGGGAACACCCCTCCACTTT.

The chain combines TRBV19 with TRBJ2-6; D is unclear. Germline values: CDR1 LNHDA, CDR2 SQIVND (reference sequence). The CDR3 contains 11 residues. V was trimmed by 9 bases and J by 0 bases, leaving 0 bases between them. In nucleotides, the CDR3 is TGTGCCAGCTCTGGGGCCAACGTCCTGACTTTC. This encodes CASSGANVLTF.

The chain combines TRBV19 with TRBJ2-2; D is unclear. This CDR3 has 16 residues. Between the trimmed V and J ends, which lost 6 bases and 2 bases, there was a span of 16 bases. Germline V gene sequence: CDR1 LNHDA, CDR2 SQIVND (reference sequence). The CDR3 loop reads CASSPERRINTGELFF. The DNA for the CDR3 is TGTGCCAGTAGCCCTGAGAGGAGAATTAACACCGGGGAGCTGTTTTTT.

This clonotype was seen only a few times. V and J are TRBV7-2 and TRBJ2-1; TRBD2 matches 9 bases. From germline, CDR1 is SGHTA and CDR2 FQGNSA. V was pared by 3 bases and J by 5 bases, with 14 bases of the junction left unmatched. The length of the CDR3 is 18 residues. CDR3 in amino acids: CASSLTSGFGSRDNEQFF. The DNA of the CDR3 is TGTGCCAGCAGCTTGACTAGCGGATTCGGGTCTCGTGACAATGAGCAGTTCTTC.

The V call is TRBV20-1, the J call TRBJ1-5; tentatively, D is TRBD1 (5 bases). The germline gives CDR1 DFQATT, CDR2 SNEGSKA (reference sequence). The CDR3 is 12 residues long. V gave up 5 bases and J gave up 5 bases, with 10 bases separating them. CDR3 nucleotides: TGCAGTGCTGGGGGATGGGATCAGCCCCAGCATTTT. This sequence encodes CSAGGWDQPQHF.

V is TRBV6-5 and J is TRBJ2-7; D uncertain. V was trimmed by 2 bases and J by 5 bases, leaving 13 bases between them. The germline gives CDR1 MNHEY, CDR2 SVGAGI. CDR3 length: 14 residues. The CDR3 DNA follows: TGTGCCAGCAGTTACAACATGGCCCGGGACGAGCAGTACTTC. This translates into CASSYNMARDEQYF.

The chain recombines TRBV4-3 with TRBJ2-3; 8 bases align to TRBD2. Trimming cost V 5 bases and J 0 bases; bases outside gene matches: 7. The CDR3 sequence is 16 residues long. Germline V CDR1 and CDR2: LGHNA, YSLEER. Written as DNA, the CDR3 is TGCGCCAGCAGCAACCATCTAGCGGGCAGCACAGATACGCAGTATTTT. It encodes CASSNHLAGSTDTQYF.

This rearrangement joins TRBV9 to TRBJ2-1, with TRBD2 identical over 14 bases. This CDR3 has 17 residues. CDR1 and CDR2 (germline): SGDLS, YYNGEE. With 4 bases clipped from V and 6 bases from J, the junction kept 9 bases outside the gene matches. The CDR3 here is CASSRRIGTSGSNEQFF. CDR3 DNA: TGTGCCAGCAGCCGGCGGATCGGGACTAGCGGGAGCAATGAGCAGTTCTTC.

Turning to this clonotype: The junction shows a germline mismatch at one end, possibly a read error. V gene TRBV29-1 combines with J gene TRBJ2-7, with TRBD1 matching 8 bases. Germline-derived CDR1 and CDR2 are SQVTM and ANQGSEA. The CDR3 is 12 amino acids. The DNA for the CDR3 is TGCAGCGCCGAAGGGCCAGGGGGCCCCGTCCTATTC. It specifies CSAEGPGGPVLF.

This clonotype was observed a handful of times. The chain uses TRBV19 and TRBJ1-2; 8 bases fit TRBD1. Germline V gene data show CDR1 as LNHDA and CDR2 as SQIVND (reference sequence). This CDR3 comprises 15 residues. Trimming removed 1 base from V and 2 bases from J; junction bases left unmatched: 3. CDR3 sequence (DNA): TGTGCCAGTAGTATAGGCGGACAGGGCAACTATGGCTACACCTTC. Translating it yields CASSIGGQGNYGYTF.

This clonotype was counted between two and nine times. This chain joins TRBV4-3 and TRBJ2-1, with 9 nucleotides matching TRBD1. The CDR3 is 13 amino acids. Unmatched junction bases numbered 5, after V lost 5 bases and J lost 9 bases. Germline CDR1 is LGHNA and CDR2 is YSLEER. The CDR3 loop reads CASSTRDRVEQFF. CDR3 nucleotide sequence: TGCGCCAGCAGCACCCGGGACAGGGTTGAGCAGTTCTTC.

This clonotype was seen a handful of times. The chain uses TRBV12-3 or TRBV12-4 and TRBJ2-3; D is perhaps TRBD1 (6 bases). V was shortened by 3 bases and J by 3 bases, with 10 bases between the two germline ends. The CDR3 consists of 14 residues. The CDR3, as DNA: TGTGCCAGCAGTTTTGTAGGGGGAACAGATACGCAGTATTTT. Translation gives CASSFVGGTDTQYF.

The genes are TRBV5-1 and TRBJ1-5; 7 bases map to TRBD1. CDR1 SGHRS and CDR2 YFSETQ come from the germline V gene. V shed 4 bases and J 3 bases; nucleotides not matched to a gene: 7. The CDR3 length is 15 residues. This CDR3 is CASSPGDSFNQPQHF. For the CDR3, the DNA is TGCGCCAGCAGCCCCGGGGACAGCTTCAATCAGCCCCAGCATTTT.

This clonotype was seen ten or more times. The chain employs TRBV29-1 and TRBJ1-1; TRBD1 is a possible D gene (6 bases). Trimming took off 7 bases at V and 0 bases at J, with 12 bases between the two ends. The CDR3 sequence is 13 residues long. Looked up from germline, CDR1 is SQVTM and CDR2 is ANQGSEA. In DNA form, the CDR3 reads TGCAGCGCCGGGGGGGCCTTGAACACTGAAGCTTTCTTT. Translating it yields CSAGGALNTEAFF.

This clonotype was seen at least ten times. Here the CDR3 reads CASSLLSRTQYF. In DNA form, the CDR3 reads TGTGCCAGCAGTTTGCTTAGTCGTACGCAGTATTTT. The chain has TRBV28 and TRBJ2-3; D remains unclear. Germline V gene lookup returns CDR1 MDHEN and CDR2 SYDVKM. Trimming stripped 3 bases from V and 8 bases from J, with 9 bases between. The CDR3 is 12 amino acids.

CDR3: CSARDPQGPFVRYTF. The CDR3 bases are TGCAGTGCTAGAGATCCTCAGGGCCCTTTTGTCCGCTACACCTTC. V usage is TRBV20-1 and J usage is TRBJ1-2; possibly TRBD1 for D (5 bases). This CDR3 is 15 amino acids long. The germline CDR1 and CDR2 sequences are DFQATT and SNEGSKA (reference sequence). Trimming cost V 0 bases and J 9 bases, with 20 bases left between them.

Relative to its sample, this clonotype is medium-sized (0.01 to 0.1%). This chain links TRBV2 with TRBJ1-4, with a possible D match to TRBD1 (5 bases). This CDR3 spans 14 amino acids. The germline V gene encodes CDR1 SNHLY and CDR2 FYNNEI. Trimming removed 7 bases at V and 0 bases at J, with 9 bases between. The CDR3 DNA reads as TGTGCCAGCAAGGCGACAGCAACTAATGAAAAACTGTTTTTT. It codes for CASKATATNEKLFF.

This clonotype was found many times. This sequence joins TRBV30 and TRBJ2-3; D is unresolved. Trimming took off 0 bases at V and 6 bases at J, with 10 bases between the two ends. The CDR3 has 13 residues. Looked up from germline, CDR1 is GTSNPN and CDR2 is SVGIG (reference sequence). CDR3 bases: TGTGCCTGGAGTGTACGGATCACCGATACGCAGTATTTT. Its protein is CAWSVRITDTQYF.

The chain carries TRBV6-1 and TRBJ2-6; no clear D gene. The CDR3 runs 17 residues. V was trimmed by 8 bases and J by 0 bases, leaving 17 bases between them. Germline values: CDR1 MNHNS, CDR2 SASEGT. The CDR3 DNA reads TGTGCCAGCTCCAAATCGCCGCGGAGCTCTGGGGCCAACGTCCTGACTTTC. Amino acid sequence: CASSKSPRSSGANVLTF.

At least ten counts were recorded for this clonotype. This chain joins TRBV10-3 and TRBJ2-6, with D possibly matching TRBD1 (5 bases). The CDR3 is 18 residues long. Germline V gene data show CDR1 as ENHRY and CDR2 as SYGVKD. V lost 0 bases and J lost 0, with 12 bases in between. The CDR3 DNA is TGTGCCATCAGTGAGTCGGGGCTTCCGAGCTCTGGGGCCAACGTCCTGACTTTC. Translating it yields CAISESGLPSSGANVLTF.